The TCR beta chain described here comes from a study of T cells in Graves' hyperthyroidism and ophthalmopathy. Overall study results and limits: Ophthalmopathy was predicted by the model a median of approximately six months ahead of onset.

The CDR3 regions of TCR beta were amplified from RNA transcripts. Using the HTBI primer set, a first-round RT-PCR was run on the TCR CDR3. TCRdb analysed the multiplex PCR reads with MiXCR anew, one entry per CDR3 protein. The sample shows fewer than 200,000 distinct CDR3 sequences, 8% to 9.5% of them seen only once. Patients having uncontrolled infection, another autoimmune disease, pregnancy or lactation were not included. Using 10 ml of fresh peripheral blood, PBMCs were prepared. This CDR3 is 13 amino acids long. Germline CDR1 and CDR2: ENHRY and SYGVKD. V shed 4 bases, J shed 1 base, and the junction held 0 bases outside the gene matches. Turning to this clonotype: The antigen is not known.

This receptor was taken from a woman aged 18-29 years with Graves' hyperthyroidism that later progressed to Graves' ophthalmopathy. The J gene is TRBJ1-2, the V gene TRBV10-3, with TRBD1 matching 7 bases. Sequenced: blood. For the CDR3, the DNA is TGTGCCATCAGTGGGGACAGTAACTATGGCTACACCTTC. The encoded protein is CAISGDSNYGYTF.